These 29 T cell receptor beta chains came from one sample sequenced in a study of T cell responses to AZD1222 COVID-19 vaccine. Sequencing used immunoSEQ multiplex PCR; TCRdb keeps in-frame clones, though not all of them. The sample records around 150,000 clones, 90% to 95% being singletons. The sample consisted of peripheral blood, taken on day 0 of AZD1222 vaccination. The receptor set was obtained from an adult in good health.

The rearrangement uses TRBV6-5 and TRBJ2-7, with D perhaps TRBD1 (5 bases). The CDR3 has 15 residues. Per germline, CDR1 MNHEY and CDR2 SVGAGI. Trimming took 0 bases from V and 2 from J, leaving 11 bases between them. The CDR3 loop reads CASSYSGVIPYEQYF. The CDR3 bases are TGTGCCAGCAGTTACTCAGGGGTGATCCCCTACGAGCAGTACTTC.

This sequence joins TRBV6-2 or TRBV6-3 and TRBJ1-5; TRBD1 matches at 7 bases. CDR1 and CDR2 (germline): MNHEY, SVGEGT. This CDR3 region has 14 residues. V was clipped by 4 bases and J by 6 bases; unmatched bases: 6. The CDR3 spells CASSSPGGFQPQHF. The CDR3 DNA follows: TGTGCCAGCAGTTCTCCAGGGGGATTTCAGCCCCAGCATTTT.

J is TRBJ1-2 and V is TRBV11-3; D remains unclear. The germline CDR1 and CDR2 sequences are SGHNT and YENEEA. The CDR3 covers 12 residues. Deletions cut 4 bases from V and 14 bases from J, with 17 bases between. CDR3 loop: CASSSQAPEITF. CDR3 DNA sequence: TGTGCCAGCAGCTCCCAGGCCCCGGAAATAACCTTC.

The chain employs TRBV27 and TRBJ1-2; D unresolved. V shed 4 bases and J shed 4 bases, with 13 bases lying between them. The germline gives CDR1 MNHEY, CDR2 SMNVEV (reference sequence). The CDR3 extends over 14 amino acids. CDR3 amino acids: CASSSLTGPYGYTF. The CDR3 DNA reads TGTGCCAGCAGTTCCCTGACGGGCCCCTATGGCTACACCTTC.

The rearrangement links TRBV13 to TRBJ2-4; weak D call: TRBD2 (6 bases). Germline CDR1 reads PRHDT; CDR2 reads FYEKMQ (reference sequence). CDR3 length: 15 amino acids. Trimming took off 2 bases at V and 7 bases at J, with 15 bases between the two ends. The CDR3: CASSLTLGRGNIQYF. The CDR3 region has the DNA TGTGCCAGCAGCTTAACCCTCGGGAGAGGGAACATTCAGTACTTC.

V gene TRBV7-9 combines with J gene TRBJ2-7; D is ambiguous. The CDR3 extends over 14 amino acids. The V gene's germline CDR1 is SEHNR and CDR2 FQNEAQ (reference sequence). Trimming shortened V by 1 base and J by 3 bases, and 10 bases separated the two germline ends. In DNA, the CDR3 is TGTGCCAGCAGCTTAGGGAATAGGCTCTACGAGCAGTACTTC. Its protein product is CASSLGNRLYEQYF.

The genes are TRBV10-3 and TRBJ2-1; 7 bases are a match to TRBD2. Germline CDR1 and CDR2: ENHRY and SYGVKD. The trim removed 6 bases at V and 3 bases at J, leaving 5 bases unmatched. CDR3 length: 14 amino acids. The CDR3 coding sequence is TGTGCCATCAGCTCCGGGACTAACTACAATGAGCAGTTCTTC. This gives the protein CAISSGTNYNEQFF.

The CDR3 coding sequence is TGCGCCAGCAGCCAGCCCCTACTAGCGGGAGGGACAGATACGCAGTATTTT. Residues: CASSQPLLAGGTDTQYF. The V call is TRBV4-1, the J call TRBJ2-3; TRBD2 matches at 13 bases. Germline V gives CDR1 MGHRA, CDR2 YSYEKL. The V and J ends lost 3 bases and 3 bases, in that order; junction bases with no gene match: 6. The CDR3 totals 17 residues.

The chain employs TRBV4-1 and TRBJ2-1, with 15 positions matching TRBD2. The trim removed 3 bases at V and 8 bases at J, leaving 5 bases unmatched. Germline lookup yields CDR1 MGHRA and CDR2 YSYEKL. This CDR3 is 16 amino acids long. The CDR3 protein is CASSQGRTSGRDEQFF. CDR3 coding DNA: TGCGCCAGCAGCCAGGGTCGGACTAGCGGGAGGGATGAGCAGTTCTTC.

V gene TRBV12-5 combines with J gene TRBJ2-5, with D tentatively TRBD2 (6 bases). V shed 2 bases and J shed 7 bases, with 17 bases lying between them. Per the germline V gene, CDR1 is LGHNT and CDR2 is FRNRAP. The CDR3 is made up of 15 amino acids. The CDR3 nucleotides are TGTGCTAGTGGTTTGATGGGGGGTCCATGGGGGACCCAGTACTTC. Protein product: CASGLMGGPWGTQYF.

The chain recombines TRBV27 with TRBJ1-1; 8 nucleotides line up with TRBD1. The length of the CDR3 is 15 residues. The germline gives CDR1 MNHEY, CDR2 SMNVEV (reference sequence). J gave up 0 bases and V 3 bases, and 3 bases lay outside the gene matches. CDR3 in amino acids: CASSFGQGMNTEAFF. In DNA form, the CDR3 reads TGTGCCAGCAGTTTTGGACAGGGAATGAACACTGAAGCTTTCTTT.

This chain joins TRBV19 and TRBJ1-6, with D possibly matching TRBD1 (6 bases). Germline loops: CDR1 LNHDA, CDR2 SQIVND (reference sequence). The CDR3 consists of 14 residues. V dropped 7 bases and J dropped 3 bases, with 10 bases sitting between them. CDR3: CASKEGVYNSPLHF. The CDR3 DNA follows: TGTGCCAGTAAAGAGGGGGTCTATAATTCACCCCTCCACTTT. The variable domain in full, with the rest retrieved from reference TRBV19 and TRBJ1-6, is DGGITQSPKYLFRKEGQNVTLSCEQNLNHDAMYWYRQDPGQGLRLIYYSQIVNDFQKGDIAEGYSVSREKKESFPLTVTSAQKNPTAFYLCASKEGVYNSPLHFGNGTRLTVT.

V and J are TRBV28 and TRBJ2-2, with 10 positions matching TRBD2. Germline values: CDR1 MDHEN, CDR2 SYDVKM. The CDR3 has 19 residues. With 2 bases clipped from V and 1 base from J, the junction kept 10 bases outside the gene matches. This chain's CDR3 is CASSLLRLAGVWNTGELFF. The CDR3 DNA reads as TGTGCCAGCAGTTTACTTCGTCTAGCGGGAGTTTGGAACACCGGGGAGCTGTTTTTT.

The CDR3 reads CASSPGRDYHNEQFF. The CDR3 nucleotides are TGTGCCAGCAGTCCAGGGAGGGATTATCACAATGAGCAGTTCTTC. The V gene is TRBV27, the J gene TRBJ2-1; 7 nucleotides agree with TRBD2. V lost 5 bases, J lost 5 bases, and 9 bases stayed unmatched. The germline V gene has CDR1 MNHEY and CDR2 SMNVEV (reference sequence). This CDR3 has 15 amino acids.

CDR3 protein: CASSLLPPGLAGVRETQYF. The CDR3 region has the DNA TGTGCCAGCAGTCTGCTACCCCCGGGACTAGCGGGAGTTAGAGAGACCCAGTACTTC. The chain uses TRBV28 and TRBJ2-5; 14 bases line up with TRBD2. There are 19 residues in the CDR3. V lost 5 bases and J lost 4; bases outside the gene matches: 15. The germline gives CDR1 MDHEN, CDR2 SYDVKM.

The chain joins TRBV15 to TRBJ2-7; unclear D gene. Trimming cost V 1 base and J 2 bases, with 12 bases left between them. The CDR3 spans 15 residues. Per germline, CDR1 LNHNV and CDR2 YYDKDF (reference sequence). As DNA, the CDR3 is TGTGCCACCAGCAGAGGGCTAGGGTACACCTACGAGCAGTACTTC. It is translated as CATSRGLGYTYEQYF.

The chain couples TRBV9 to TRBJ2-7; possibly TRBD1 for D (5 bases). The CDR3 has 14 residues. Germline V gene sequence: CDR1 SGDLS, CDR2 YYNGEE. V lost 0 bases and J lost 4, with 11 bases in between. This CDR3 is CASSVGAGIYEQYF. In DNA, the CDR3 is TGTGCCAGCAGCGTAGGGGCAGGGATTTACGAGCAGTACTTC.

The J gene is TRBJ2-3, the V gene TRBV7-2; 8 bases line up with TRBD2. The germline V gene has CDR1 SGHTA and CDR2 FQGNSA. The CDR3 covers 16 residues. V was clipped by 2 bases and J by 10 bases; unmatched bases: 14. This CDR3 reads CASSLNGAGRAESQYF. The CDR3 coding sequence is TGTGCCAGCAGCTTAAACGGCGCCGGGAGGGCCGAATCGCAGTATTTT.

This chain joins TRBV2 and TRBJ1-3, with a weak D call TRBD1 (5 bases). Trimming removed 7 bases from V and 0 bases from J, with 13 bases in between. Germline loops: CDR1 SNHLY, CDR2 FYNNEI. The CDR3 extends over 15 amino acids. CDR3 protein: CASNLMGDSGNTIYF. Here the CDR3 DNA reads TGTGCCAGCAACCTAATGGGGGACTCTGGAAACACCATATATTTT. The whole variable domain, filled in from reference TRBV2 and TRBJ1-3, reads EPEVTQTPSHQVTQMGQEVILRCVPISNHLYFYWYRQILGQKVEFLVSFYNNEISEKSEIFDDQFSVERPDGSNFTLKIRSTKLEDSAMYFCASNLMGDSGNTIYFGEGSWLTVV.

The chain combines TRBV5-1 with TRBJ2-1; D might be TRBD1 or TRBD2, each matching 5 bases. From germline, CDR1 is SGHRS and CDR2 YFSETQ. The CDR3 contains 14 residues. V was clipped by 1 base and J by 9 bases, with 14 bases between them. CDR3 nucleotides: TGCGCCAGCAGCTTGAGACCTAGTGGGGGTGAGCAGTTCTTC. Translated, it gives CASSLRPSGGEQFF.

Concerning this clone: Compared with germline, one end of the junction differs, possibly owing to a read error. The chain recombines TRBV6-2 or TRBV6-3 with TRBJ1-5, with D perhaps TRBD1 (6 bases). The CDR3 is 15 amino acids. Germline CDR1 is MNHEY and CDR2 is SVGEGT. The CDR3 reads CANSSGTLGNQPQHF. Here the CDR3 DNA reads TGTGCCAACAGTTCTGGGACACTGGGGAATCAGCCCCAGCATTTT.

V and J are TRBV6-4 and TRBJ2-5; 7 nucleotides align to TRBD1. This CDR3 contains 12 residues. CDR1 is MRHNA and CDR2 is SNTAGT in the germline V gene. The junction had 3 bases not matched to a gene; V was cut back by 8 bases and J by 3 bases. The CDR3 here is CASGGQKETQYF. The CDR3 DNA reads TGTGCCAGCGGGGGACAGAAAGAGACCCAGTACTTC.

This clone was seen only once. V is TRBV19 and J is TRBJ1-1; 10 nucleotides align to TRBD1. The ends lost 4 bases at V and 3 bases at J; junction bases unmatched: 5. Germline V lookup: CDR1 LNHDA, CDR2 SQIVND (reference sequence). This CDR3 has 15 residues. The CDR3 sequence is CASSTRTGGDTEAFF. CDR3 sequence (DNA): TGTGCCAGTAGTACCCGGACAGGGGGGGACACTGAAGCTTTCTTT.

This sequence joins TRBV7-2 and TRBJ2-7, with 11 bases aligning to TRBD1. Trimming removed 0 bases from V and 5 bases from J; junction bases left unmatched: 9. The CDR3 contains 17 residues. Germline values: CDR1 SGHTA, CDR2 FQGNSA. The CDR3, as DNA: TGTGCCAGCAGCTTAGCGTGGACAGGGGGCTTCGTCCACGAGCAGTACTTC. Translation gives CASSLAWTGGFVHEQYF. Variable domain in full (rest from reference TRBV7-2 and TRBJ2-7): GAGVSQSPSNKVTEKGKDVELRCDPISGHTALYWYRQSLGQGLEFLIYFQGNSAPDKSGLPSDRFSAERTGGSVSTLTIQRTQQEDSAVYLCASSLAWTGGFVHEQYFGPGTRLTVT.

The J gene is TRBJ2-1, the V gene TRBV27, with D perhaps TRBD1 (6 bases). The CDR3 consists of 16 residues. Germline assignment: CDR1 MNHEY and CDR2 SMNVEV (reference sequence). The ends were cut back, 6 bases at V and 0 bases at J, with 15 bases in the middle. This chain's CDR3 is CASRLQGLSSYNEQFF. The CDR3 bases are TGTGCCAGCAGGCTACAGGGTCTAAGCTCCTACAATGAGCAGTTCTTC.

V usage is TRBV12-3 or TRBV12-4 and J usage is TRBJ1-1; no firm D call. This CDR3 spans 11 amino acids. Trimming pared 4 bases from V and 9 bases from J, leaving 9 bases between. This chain's CDR3 is CASSYMGKAFF. The CDR3 bases are TGTGCCAGCAGTTATATGGGAAAAGCTTTCTTT.

This clone was observed a single time. The chain uses TRBV4-3 and TRBJ2-7; 14 bases are shared with TRBD2. Losses at the gene ends were 1 base for V and 4 bases for J; bases not matched to a gene: 6. The germline V gene encodes CDR1 LGHNA and CDR2 YSLEER. This CDR3 region has 17 residues. The CDR3 DNA reads as TGCGCCAGCAGCCAAGGCACGGGACTAGCGGGAGCATACGAGCAGTACTTC. Translating it yields CASSQGTGLAGAYEQYF.

Only one count was recorded for this clone. The chain is built from TRBV5-8 and TRBJ1-5; 9 bases line up with TRBD1. This CDR3 comprises 15 residues. CDR1 and CDR2 from the germline V gene are SGHTS and YDEGEE. V was pared by 4 bases and J by 6 bases, with 8 bases of the junction left unmatched. CDR3: CASSGLGQGFQPQHF. CDR3 DNA: TGTGCCAGCAGCGGCCTCGGACAGGGGTTTCAGCCCCAGCATTTT.

The chain combines TRBV19 with TRBJ1-3; D perhaps matches TRBD1 (6 bases). The CDR3 totals 14 residues. The germline V and J ends were trimmed by 3 bases and 5 bases, with 11 bases remaining between them. Germline V gene sequence: CDR1 LNHDA, CDR2 SQIVND (reference sequence). The CDR3 nucleotides are TGTGCCAGTAGTATGGCAGGGGATAGAAACACCATATATTTT. This sequence encodes CASSMAGDRNTIYF.